This T cell receptor beta chain stems from a study of shared clonotypes between healthy human individuals. Background on the study: CD4 naive cells filled three plates per donor, CD4 memory three, CD8 naive two and CD8 memory one. General study points: Generally, naive subsets (rather than memory subsets) showed larger estimated richness. Depth of sequencing was expected to influence donor clonotype sharing.

Germline CDR1 ENHRY, CDR2 SYGVKD. CDR3 length equals 15 residues. With 6 bases clipped from V and 4 bases from J, the junction kept 7 bases outside the gene matches. Concerning this clone: Its antigen remains unidentified.

The genomic DNA of each subset was split evenly across several immunoSEQ plates. The assay was immunoSEQ multiplex PCR, and TCRdb's table has in-frame clones only and misses some. There are 550,000 to 850,000 clones in the sample; 72% occur only once, and more than 1.5% lies in the top ten. Sequences were obtained from memory CD4+ T cells sorted from blood. Subset in this sample: CD45RA-negative fraction. This sequence joins TRBV10-3 and TRBJ2-5; TRBD1 aligns across 11 bases. This receptor was taken from a woman younger than 45 in good health. Here the CDR3 DNA reads TGTGCCATCAGACTCGGGACAGGGGGATCAGAGACCCAGTACTTC. Amino acid sequence: CAIRLGTGGSETQYF.